Each of the 18 T cell receptor beta chains below was sequenced from the same sample in a study of T cell changes during pregnancy in multiple sclerosis. The repertoire was sequenced with immunoSEQ multiplex PCR; TCRdb's copy has only in-frame clones and lacks some. The data contain around 30,000 clones, 85% to 95% of them seen just once; the ten biggest clones take up more than 0.7%. The sample here was CD4+ T cells from peripheral blood mononuclear cells, taken in the first trimester of pregnancy. The receptors were gathered from a female donor with multiple sclerosis, enrolled in a pregnancy study.

The chain combines TRBV10-1 with TRBJ1-1, with TRBD1 as a possible D gene (5 bases). Germline V gives CDR1 WNHNN, CDR2 SYGVQD (reference sequence). The CDR3 covers 13 residues. V lost 8 bases and J lost 0, with 10 bases in between. CDR3 DNA: TGCGCCAGCCAGGGATGGATGAACACTGAAGCTTTCTTT. Its translation is CASQGWMNTEAFF.

The chain is built from TRBV5-1 and TRBJ2-5; TRBD2 matches 10 bases. The CDR3 is 14 residues long. V shed 2 bases, J shed 3 bases, and the junction held 1 base outside the gene matches. Germline-derived CDR1 and CDR2 are SGHRS and YFSETQ. CDR3 residues: CASSLAGGKETQYF. The CDR3 DNA sequence: TGCGCCAGCAGCTTAGCGGGGGGGAAAGAGACCCAGTACTTC.

The genes are TRBV9 and TRBJ1-2; D possibly corresponds to TRBD1 (6 bases). This CDR3 has 14 amino acids. CDR1 and CDR2 from the germline V gene are SGDLS and YYNGEE. V lost 4 bases and J lost 10, with 20 bases in between. CDR3 amino acids: CASSSSGQSVDYTF. In nucleotides, the CDR3 is TGTGCCAGCAGCTCCAGCGGACAGTCGGTTGACTACACCTTC.

The chain has TRBV7-2 and TRBJ2-1; TRBD2 might be the D (6 bases). This CDR3 region has 15 residues. Between the trimmed V and J ends, which lost 4 bases and 3 bases, there was a span of 13 bases. Germline V lookup: CDR1 SGHTA, CDR2 FQGNSA. The CDR3 spells CASSSQGGIYNEQFF. The CDR3 bases are TGTGCCAGCAGCTCCCAAGGAGGGATCTACAATGAGCAGTTCTTC.

The V call is TRBV2, the J call TRBJ2-1, with D unclear. V lost 3 bases and J lost 5, with 8 bases in between. Germline assignment: CDR1 SNHLY and CDR2 FYNNEI. This CDR3 contains 13 residues. Here the CDR3 reads CASSEALDNEQFF. The CDR3 bases are TGTGCCAGCAGTGAGGCCCTCGACAATGAGCAGTTCTTC.

This chain joins TRBV4-2 and TRBJ2-4; TRBD2 matches at 13 bases. This CDR3 has 17 amino acids. The germline V gene has CDR1 LGHNA and CDR2 YNFKEQ. Trimming took 2 bases from V and 1 from J; bases not matched to a gene: 2. The CDR3 region is CASSQLTSGGAKNIQYF. The CDR3 region has the DNA TGTGCCAGCAGCCAACTGACTAGCGGGGGGGCCAAAAACATTCAGTACTTC.

The chain employs TRBV4-1 and TRBJ2-1, with 8 bases identical to TRBD2. Germline loops: CDR1 MGHRA, CDR2 YSYEKL. This CDR3 has 16 amino acids. Trimming cost V 4 bases and J 9 bases; bases outside gene matches: 14. CDR3 residues: CASSRIAGFWGGEQFF. CDR3 sequence (DNA): TGCGCCAGCAGCCGAATAGCGGGGTTCTGGGGGGGTGAGCAGTTCTTC.

J is TRBJ1-1 and V is TRBV7-8; perhaps TRBD1 as D (5 bases). CDR1 and CDR2 (germline): SGHVS, FQNEAQ. This CDR3 is built from 14 residues. Trimming removed 5 bases at V and 2 bases at J, with 12 bases between. The CDR3 spells CASSIGQANTEAFF. CDR3 DNA sequence: TGTGCCAGCAGCATCGGACAAGCAAACACTGAAGCTTTCTTT. Complete variable domain (other parts from reference TRBV7-8 and TRBJ1-1): GAGVSQSPRYKVAKRGQDVALRCDPISGHVSLFWYQQALGQGPEFLTYFQNEAQLDKSGLPSDRFFAERPEGSVSTLKIQRTQQEDSAVYLCASSIGQANTEAFFGQGTRLTVV.

As regards this clone: One junction end disagrees with the germline gene, perhaps due to a read error. The sample holds other DNA sequences that translate to the same CDR3. This chain connects TRBV30 to TRBJ2-7; D is possibly TRBD1 (5 bases). Germline V gene lookup returns CDR1 GTSNPN and CDR2 SVGIG (reference sequence). The CDR3 runs to 12 residues. DNA of the CDR3: TGTGCCTGTGAAAGGGGTCGACACGAGCAGTACTTT. This sequence encodes CACERGRHEQYF.

The chain has TRBV4-2 and TRBJ2-1; TRBD1 matches 10 bases. The CDR3 sequence is 14 residues long. Germline trimming cut 4 bases from V and 11 bases from J; bases unmatched to any gene: 8. Germline values: CDR1 LGHNA, CDR2 YNFKEQ. CDR3 protein: CASSPPGQGLQQFF. CDR3 DNA: TGTGCCAGCAGCCCTCCGGGACAGGGGTTGCAGCAGTTCTTC.

This chain connects TRBV18 to TRBJ1-2, with no clear D. The CDR3 is 15 residues long. V was cut by 4 bases and J by 7 bases, with 19 bases left in between. CDR1 is KGHSH and CDR2 is LQKENI in the germline V gene. CDR3 nucleotide sequence: TGTGCCAGCTCACAAGAAAAAGTCAGTATCACTGGCTACACCTTC. Its protein is CASSQEKVSITGYTF.

The rearrangement uses TRBV5-4 and TRBJ1-2, with D possibly TRBD1 on 5 matching bases. The germline gives CDR1 SGHNT, CDR2 YYREEE (reference sequence). The CDR3 consists of 14 residues. Trimming pared 1 base from V and 5 bases from J, leaving 12 bases between. CDR3 DNA: TGTGCCAGCAGCTTGCTAGGGGTCGAATATGGCTACACCTTC. Protein sequence: CASSLLGVEYGYTF.

This chain connects TRBV6-6 to TRBJ1-1; D is possibly TRBD1 (5 bases). This CDR3 contains 14 residues. The ends were cut back, 10 bases at V and 2 bases at J, with 17 bases in the middle. Germline V gene sequence: CDR1 MNHNY, CDR2 SVGAGI (reference sequence). The CDR3 here is CATTTQVVNTEAFF. For the CDR3, the DNA is TGTGCCACTACTACACAGGTAGTAAACACTGAAGCTTTCTTT.

The chain links TRBV11-3 to TRBJ2-1; 7 nucleotides line up with TRBD1. Germline V gene lookup returns CDR1 SGHNT and CDR2 YENEEA. Trimming at V came to 5 bases and at J to 12 bases, leaving 16 bases not matched to a gene. This CDR3 contains 15 residues. The CDR3 bases are TGTGCCAGCAGCCCGGGTGGTTGGGGCACAGGGGTGCAGTTCTTC. Translation: CASSPGGWGTGVQFF.

The V and J genes are TRBV5-1 and TRBJ2-5; no definite D call. The V end was cut by 0 bases, the J end by 5 bases, with 5 bases between. The CDR3 is 12 residues long. Germline V gene data show CDR1 as SGHRS and CDR2 as YFSETQ. The CDR3 region is CASSLAGETQYF. The CDR3 DNA follows: TGCGCCAGCAGCTTGGCCGGTGAGACCCAGTACTTC.

V gene TRBV5-6 combines with J gene TRBJ2-2; possibly TRBD1 for D (5 bases). The CDR3 runs to 13 residues. Germline V gene data show CDR1 as SGHDT and CDR2 as YYEEEE. V gave up 4 bases and J gave up 5 bases, with 9 bases separating them. In DNA, the CDR3 is TGTGCCAGCAGCCCGGACAAAACCGGGGAGCTGTTTTTT. It is translated as CASSPDKTGELFF.

This chain uses TRBV18 with TRBJ1-6, with 7 bases aligning to TRBD1. From germline, CDR1 is KGHSH and CDR2 LQKENI. The ends lost 6 bases at V and 1 base at J; junction bases unmatched: 9. The CDR3 runs 17 residues. The CDR3 DNA sequence: TGTGCCAGCTCGGAACAGGGGCCAGGGTCCTATAATTCACCCCTCCACTTT. Residues: CASSEQGPGSYNSPLHF. The complete variable domain, with remaining parts taken from reference TRBV18 and TRBJ1-6, reads NAGVMQNPRHLVRRRGQEARLRCSPMKGHSHVYWYRQLPEEGLKFMVYLQKENIIDESGMPKERFSAEFPKEGPSILRIQQVVRGDSAAYFCASSEQGPGSYNSPLHFGNGTRLTVT.

The gene calls are TRBV11-2 and TRBJ1-2; D gene uncertain. Germline loops: CDR1 SGHAT, CDR2 FQNNGV. The V and J ends lost 0 bases and 6 bases respectively, with 8 bases between them. CDR3 length equals 13 residues. Here the CDR3 reads CASSLDLGDGYTF. In DNA form, the CDR3 reads TGTGCCAGCAGCTTAGATCTGGGAGATGGCTACACCTTC.